This T cell receptor beta chain was identified during a study of blood T cell repertoires in COVID-19 (dated by TCRdb to the early 2020s). General notes on the study: Samples covering the acute and convalescent phases of COVID-19 were provided by collaborators in the United States, Italy and Spain. Samples were obtained from the ongoing ImmuneRACE study (first 160 participants) and from over a thousand subjects provided by 6 global collaborators. Where HLA class I and class II types were available, the types were taken from metadata supplied by the sample provider, not from assay-based typing. The prospective study material was composed of cDNA or gDNA derived from T cells, B-cell-depleted T cells, or PBMCs. A de-identified subject ID, COVID-19 status, age in years and sex were almost always included in the sample metadata. Deeply sampled blood TCRbeta repertoires from subjects exposed to, actively infected with, or recovered from COVID-19 were included in the dataset. A freely available public database, intended as a resource for researchers studying the immune response to SARS-CoV-2, is where the repertoires were released. Summary of the overall study and its limitations: The quantity of clinical and demographic metadata differed by source and by participant and was supplied without curation.

The collaborating institutions used their own protocols to collect whole blood in K2EDTA tubes. For TCRbeta analysis, collaborator samples were shipped as frozen whole blood, as isolated PBMCs, or as DNA extracted from either sample type. Looking up the germline V gene yields CDR1 MGHRA and CDR2 YSYEKL. Relative to germline, V is missing 7 bases and J is missing 1 base, with 16 bases of the junction outside any gene match. The CDR3 covers 20 residues, taking in both the cysteine and the phenylalanine. Just CDR3 DNA is preserved here, 60 bases in frame from base 1. To note about this clone: This clone's antigen is unknown. No per-base quality is available; no much larger clone lies one base away.

TCRbeta CDR3 regions were amplified from genomic DNA using the immunoSEQ Assay, a bias-controlled multiplex PCR. Turning to the authors' computational methods: Nucleated cell counts per sample were estimated from amplification of reference gene primers within the assay. To quantify the absolute abundance of each unique TCRbeta CDR3 rearrangement, sequence reads were collapsed and filtered. For each sample, productive Simpson clonality was calculated by taking the square root of Simpson's diversity index across productive rearrangements. This is the immuneACCESS table as TCRdb keeps it, with only in-frame sequences that have V and J called. A part of the clones is gone; compared with another copy, unresolved V genes explain less than half, and the rest is unexplained. The D gene and trimming were derived from the DNA, and the V and J assignments and clone size from that table. For this sample the table gives fewer than 200,000 clones, of which under 80% were detected only once. The leading ten clones occupy 2.5% to 3.5% of the sample.

The origin of this receptor is a woman of 80 years or more with acute or convalescent COVID-19. This receptor chain uses TRBV4-1 and TRBJ2-1, and 13 junction bases match TRBD2. The sample taken for sequencing was peripheral blood. The nucleotide sequence reads as follows: TGCGCCAGCACCAGACTAGCGGGAGGCCAGTTACAAGGGTCCTACAATGAGCAGTTCTTC. Its amino acids are CASTRLAGGQLQGSYNEQFF.